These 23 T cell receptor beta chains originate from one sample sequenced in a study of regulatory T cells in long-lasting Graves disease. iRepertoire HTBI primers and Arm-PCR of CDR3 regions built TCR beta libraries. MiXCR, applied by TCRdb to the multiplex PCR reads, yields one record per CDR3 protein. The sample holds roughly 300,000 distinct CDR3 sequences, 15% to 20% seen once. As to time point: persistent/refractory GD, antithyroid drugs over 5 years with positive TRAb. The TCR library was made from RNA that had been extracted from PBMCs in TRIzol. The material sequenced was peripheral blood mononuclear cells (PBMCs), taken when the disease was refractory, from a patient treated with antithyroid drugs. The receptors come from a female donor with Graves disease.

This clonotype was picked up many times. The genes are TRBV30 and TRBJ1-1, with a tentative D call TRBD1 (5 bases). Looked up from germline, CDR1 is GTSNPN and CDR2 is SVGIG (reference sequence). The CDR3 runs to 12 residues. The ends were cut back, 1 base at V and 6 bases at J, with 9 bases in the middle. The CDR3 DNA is TGTGCCTGGAGTGCTGGGGGTGCTGAAGCTTTCTTT. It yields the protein CAWSAGGAEAFF.

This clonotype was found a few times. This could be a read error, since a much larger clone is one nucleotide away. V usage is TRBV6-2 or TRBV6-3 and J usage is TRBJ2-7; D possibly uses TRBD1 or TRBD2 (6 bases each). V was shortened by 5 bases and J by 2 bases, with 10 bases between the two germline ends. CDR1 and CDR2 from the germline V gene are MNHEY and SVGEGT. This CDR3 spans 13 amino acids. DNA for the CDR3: TGTGCCAGCAGTGACCGGGGGCCCTACGAGCAGTACTTC. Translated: CASSDRGPYEQYF.

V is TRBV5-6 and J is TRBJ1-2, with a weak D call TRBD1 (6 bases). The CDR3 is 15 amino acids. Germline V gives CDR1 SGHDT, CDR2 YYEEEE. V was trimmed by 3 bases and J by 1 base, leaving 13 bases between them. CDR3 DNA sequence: TGTGCCAGCAGCTACGCGACAGGTTTTAACTATGGCTACACCTTC. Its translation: CASSYATGFNYGYTF.

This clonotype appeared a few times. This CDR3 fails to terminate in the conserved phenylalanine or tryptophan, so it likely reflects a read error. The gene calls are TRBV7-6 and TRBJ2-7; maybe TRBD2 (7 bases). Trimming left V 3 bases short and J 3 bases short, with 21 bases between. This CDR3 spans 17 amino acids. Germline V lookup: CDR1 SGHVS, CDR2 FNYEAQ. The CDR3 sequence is CASSFGRGRGKGYEQYL. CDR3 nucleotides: TGTGCCAGCAGCTTTGGGCGGGGGCGGGGGAAGGGCTACGAGCAGTACCTC.

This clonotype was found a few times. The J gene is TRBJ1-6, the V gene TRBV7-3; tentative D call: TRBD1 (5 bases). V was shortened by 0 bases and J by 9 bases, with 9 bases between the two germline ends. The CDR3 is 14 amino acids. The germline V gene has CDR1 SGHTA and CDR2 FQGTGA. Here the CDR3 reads CASSLTGVVSPLHF. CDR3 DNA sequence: TGTGCCAGCAGCTTAACGGGGGTGGTTTCACCCCTCCACTTT.

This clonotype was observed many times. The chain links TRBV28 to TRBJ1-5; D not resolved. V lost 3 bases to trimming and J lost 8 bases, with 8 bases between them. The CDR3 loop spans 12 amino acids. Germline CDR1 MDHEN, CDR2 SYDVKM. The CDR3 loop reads CASSFGHEPQHF. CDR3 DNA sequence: TGTGCCAGCAGTTTCGGGCACGAGCCCCAGCATTTT.

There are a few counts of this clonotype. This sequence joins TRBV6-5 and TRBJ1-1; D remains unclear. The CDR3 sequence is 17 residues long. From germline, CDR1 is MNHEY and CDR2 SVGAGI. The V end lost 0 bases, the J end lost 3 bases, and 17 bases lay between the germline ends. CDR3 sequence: CASSYSTGTKRDTEAFF. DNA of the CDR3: TGTGCCAGCAGTTACTCGACCGGCACGAAGAGGGACACTGAAGCTTTCTTT.

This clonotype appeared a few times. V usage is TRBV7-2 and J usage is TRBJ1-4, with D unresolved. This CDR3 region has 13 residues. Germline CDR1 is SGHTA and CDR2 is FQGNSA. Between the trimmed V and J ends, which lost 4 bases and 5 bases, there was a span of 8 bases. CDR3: CASSSVGNEKLFF. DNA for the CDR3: TGTGCCAGCAGCTCAGTAGGGAATGAAAAACTGTTTTTT.

CDR3 region: CASSRSGLRDYEQYF. The CDR3 nucleotides read TGTGCCAGCAGCCGATCGGGACTTCGAGACTACGAGCAGTACTTC. The gene calls are TRBV14 and TRBJ2-7, with D possibly TRBD2 on 6 matching bases. The V and J ends lost 4 bases and 3 bases respectively, with 16 bases between them. Per germline, CDR1 SGHDN and CDR2 FVKESK. This CDR3 is 15 amino acids long.

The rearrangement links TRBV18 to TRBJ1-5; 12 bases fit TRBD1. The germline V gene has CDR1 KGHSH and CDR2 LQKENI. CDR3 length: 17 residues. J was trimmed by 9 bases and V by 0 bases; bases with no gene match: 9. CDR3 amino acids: CASSPPSGTGGGRPQHF. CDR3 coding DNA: TGTGCCAGCTCACCACCCTCCGGGACAGGGGGCGGTCGGCCCCAGCATTTT.

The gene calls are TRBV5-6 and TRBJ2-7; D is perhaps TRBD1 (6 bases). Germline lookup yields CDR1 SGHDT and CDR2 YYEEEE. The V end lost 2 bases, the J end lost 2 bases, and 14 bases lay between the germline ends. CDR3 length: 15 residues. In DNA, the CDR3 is TGTGCCAGCAGCTTAGGTATAGGACAGACCTACGAGCAGTACTTC. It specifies CASSLGIGQTYEQYF.

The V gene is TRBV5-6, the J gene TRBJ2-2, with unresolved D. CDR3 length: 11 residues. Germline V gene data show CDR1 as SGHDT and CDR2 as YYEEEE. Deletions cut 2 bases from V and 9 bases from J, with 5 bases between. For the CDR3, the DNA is TGTGCCAGCAGCTTTTCGCGGGAGCTGTTTTTT. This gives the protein CASSFSRELFF.

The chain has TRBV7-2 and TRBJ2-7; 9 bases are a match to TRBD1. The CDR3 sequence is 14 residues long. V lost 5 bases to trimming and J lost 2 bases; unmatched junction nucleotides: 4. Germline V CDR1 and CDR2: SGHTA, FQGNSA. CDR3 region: CASSARQGAYEQYF. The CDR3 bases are TGTGCCAGCAGCGCCCGACAGGGGGCCTACGAGCAGTACTTC.

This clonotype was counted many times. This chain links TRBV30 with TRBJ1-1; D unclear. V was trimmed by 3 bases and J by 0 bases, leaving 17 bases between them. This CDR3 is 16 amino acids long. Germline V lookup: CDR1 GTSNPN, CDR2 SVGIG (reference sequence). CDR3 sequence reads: CAWSSYQTELNTEAFF. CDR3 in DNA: TGTGCCTGGAGCTCTTATCAAACAGAATTGAACACTGAAGCTTTCTTT.

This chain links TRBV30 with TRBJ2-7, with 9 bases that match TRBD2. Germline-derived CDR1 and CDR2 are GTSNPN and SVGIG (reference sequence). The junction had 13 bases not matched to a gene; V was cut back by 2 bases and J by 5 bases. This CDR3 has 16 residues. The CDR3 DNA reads TGTGCCTGGAGTTCCGGCCAGGGACTAGCCGGCAACGAGCAGTACTTC. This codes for CAWSSGQGLAGNEQYF.

CDR3 DNA: TGTGCCAGCAGTGCCAGGGCGCTCTACGAGCAGTACTTC. It yields the protein CASSARALYEQYF. J is TRBJ2-7 and V is TRBV28; D possibly corresponds to TRBD1 (5 bases). This CDR3 comprises 13 residues. Germline assignment: CDR1 MDHEN and CDR2 SYDVKM. The V and J ends lost 5 bases and 3 bases respectively, with 11 bases between them.

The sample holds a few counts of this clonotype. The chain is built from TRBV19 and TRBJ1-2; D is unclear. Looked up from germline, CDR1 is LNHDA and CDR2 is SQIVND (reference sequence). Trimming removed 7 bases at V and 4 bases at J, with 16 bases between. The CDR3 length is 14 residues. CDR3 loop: CASNAEHGIYGYTF. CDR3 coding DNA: TGTGCCAGTAACGCCGAACATGGGATCTATGGCTACACCTTC.

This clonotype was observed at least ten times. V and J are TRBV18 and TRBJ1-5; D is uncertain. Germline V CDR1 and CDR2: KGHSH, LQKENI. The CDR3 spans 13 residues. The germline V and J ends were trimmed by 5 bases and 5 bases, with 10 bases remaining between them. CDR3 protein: CASSARSDQPQHF. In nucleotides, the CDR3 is TGTGCCAGCTCAGCACGGTCCGATCAGCCCCAGCATTTT.

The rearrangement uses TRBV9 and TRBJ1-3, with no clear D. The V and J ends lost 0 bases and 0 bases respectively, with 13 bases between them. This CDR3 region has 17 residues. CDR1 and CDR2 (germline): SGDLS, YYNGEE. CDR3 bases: TGTGCCAGCAGCGTAGACCCAAGGGCAGACTCTGGAAACACCATATATTTT. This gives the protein CASSVDPRADSGNTIYF.

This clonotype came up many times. CDR3 DNA sequence: TGCGCCAGCAGGAGCGGGACAGGGGTTTCGGGGGCCAACGTCCTGACTTTC. This gives the protein CASRSGTGVSGANVLTF. This chain uses TRBV10-2 with TRBJ2-6; 10 nucleotides match TRBD1. The CDR3 length is 17 residues. The V and J ends lost 6 bases and 4 bases, in that order; junction bases with no gene match: 9. CDR1 and CDR2 from the germline V gene are WSHSY and SAAADI.

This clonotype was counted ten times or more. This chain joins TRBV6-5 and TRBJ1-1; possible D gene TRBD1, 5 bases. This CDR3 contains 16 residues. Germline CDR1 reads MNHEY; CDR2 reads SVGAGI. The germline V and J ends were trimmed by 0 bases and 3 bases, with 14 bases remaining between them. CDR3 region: CASSYSPQRGHTEAFF. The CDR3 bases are TGTGCCAGCAGTTACTCCCCTCAAAGGGGACACACTGAAGCTTTCTTT.

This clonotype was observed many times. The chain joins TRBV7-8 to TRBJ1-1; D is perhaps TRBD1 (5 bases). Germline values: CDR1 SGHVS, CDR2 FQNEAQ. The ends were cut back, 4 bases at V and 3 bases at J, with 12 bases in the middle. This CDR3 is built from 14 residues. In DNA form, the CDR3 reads TGTGCCAGCAGCTCCTTCGACAGAGACACTGAAGCTTTCTTT. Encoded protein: CASSSFDRDTEAFF.

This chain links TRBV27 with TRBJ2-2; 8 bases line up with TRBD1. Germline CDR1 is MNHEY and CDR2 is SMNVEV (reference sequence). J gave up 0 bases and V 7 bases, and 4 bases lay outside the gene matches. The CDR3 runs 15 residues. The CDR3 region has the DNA TGTGCCAGCATGGACAGGGAATCGAACACCGGGGAGCTGTTTTTT. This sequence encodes CASMDRESNTGELFF.